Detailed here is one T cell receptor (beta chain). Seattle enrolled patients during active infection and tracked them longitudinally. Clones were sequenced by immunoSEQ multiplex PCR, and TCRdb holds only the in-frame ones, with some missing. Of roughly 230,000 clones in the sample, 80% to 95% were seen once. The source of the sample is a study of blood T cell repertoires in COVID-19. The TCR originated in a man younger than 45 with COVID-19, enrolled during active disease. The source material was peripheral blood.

CDR3 protein: CASGSGTGGTYEQYF. CDR3 nucleotides: TGTGCTAGTGGGTCCGGGACAGGGGGGACCTACGAGCAGTACTTC. The rearrangement links TRBV12-5 to TRBJ2-7; 11 bases are a match to TRBD1. Germline values: CDR1 LGHNT, CDR2 FRNRAP. The CDR3 contains 15 residues. V gave up 6 bases and J gave up 2 bases; unmatched junction bases: 6.